One sample yielded the 20 T cell receptor beta chains listed below, sequenced in a study of metastatic and nonmetastatic thyroid tumors. Thyroid surgery was preceded by no treatment in any patient. Via MiXCR, TCRdb re-called the PCR reads. The sample consists of about 20,000 clones, around 21% of them appearing once. The specimen was blood. The source of these receptors is a female donor with papillary thyroid cancer or a benign thyroid nodule (not recorded which). Some clones in this sample may be carry-over from other donors' samples.

As regards this clone: This could be a read error, since a much larger clone is one nucleotide away. The rearrangement links TRBV11-2 to TRBJ2-2; a possible D gene is TRBD2 (5 bases). This CDR3 region has 16 residues. Germline V CDR1 and CDR2: SGHAT, FQNNGV. The CDR3 protein is CASSLRRAGHPGEPFF. DNA for the CDR3: TGTGCCAGCAGCTTACGGCGGGCCGGGCACCCCGGGGAGCCGTTTTTT.

This clone came up many times. J is TRBJ2-3 and V is TRBV5-1; no reliable D call. Germline CDR1 SGHRS, CDR2 YFSETQ. With 0 bases removed from V and 3 bases from J, the gap between germline ends came to 11 bases. The CDR3 consists of 15 residues. The CDR3, as DNA: TGCGCCAGCAGCTTGGTCGGCGGAGCTACAGATACGCAGTATTTT. This encodes CASSLVGGATDTQYF. Full variable domain (remainder filled in from reference TRBV5-1 and TRBJ2-3): KAGVTQTPRYLIKTRGQQVTLSCSPISGHRSVSWYQQTPGQGLQFLFEYFSETQRNKGNFPGRFSGRQFSNSRSEMNVSTLELGDSALYLCASSLVGGATDTQYFGPGTRLTVL.

This clone was observed many times. V gene TRBV5-4 combines with J gene TRBJ2-2; D remains unclear. CDR3 length: 15 amino acids. The germline V gene encodes CDR1 SGHNT and CDR2 YYREEE (reference sequence). Trimming pared 2 bases from V and 11 bases from J, leaving 19 bases between. The CDR3 nucleotides read TGTGCCAGCAGCTTAGGTCACGTGGGGTCAAGAGAGCTGTTTTTT. Translated: CASSLGHVGSRELFF.

This clone was observed at least ten times. The rearrangement joins TRBV3-1 to TRBJ2-2; D gene unclear. Per the germline V gene, CDR1 is LGHDT and CDR2 is YNNKEL (reference sequence). CDR3 length: 13 amino acids. Trimming removed 1 base at V and 7 bases at J, with 7 bases between. CDR3 nucleotide sequence: TGTGCCAGCAGCCAAGTTCGGCACGGGGAGCTGTTTTTT. Translation: CASSQVRHGELFF.

This clone was found many times. The chain links TRBV30 to TRBJ1-3, with D uncertain. Germline assignment: CDR1 GTSNPN and CDR2 SVGIG (reference sequence). The germline V and J ends were trimmed by 0 bases and 2 bases, with 8 bases remaining between them. There are 14 residues in the CDR3. The CDR3 DNA follows: TGTGCCTGGAGTGTACGTTTTACTGGAAACACCATATATTTT. This sequence encodes CAWSVRFTGNTIYF. Variable domain in full (rest from reference TRBV30 and TRBJ1-3): SQTIHQWPATLVQPVGSPLSLECTVEGTSNPNLYWYRQAAGRGLQLLFYSVGIGQISSEVPQNLSASRPQDRQFILSSKKLLLSDSGFYLCAWSVRFTGNTIYFGEGSWLTVV.

The genes are TRBV20-1 and TRBJ1-6; D not certain. Germline V gene sequence: CDR1 DFQATT, CDR2 SNEGSKA (reference sequence). The CDR3 is 15 residues long. With 4 bases removed from V and 9 bases from J, the gap between germline ends came to 19 bases. The CDR3 sequence is CSAIRRGRESSPLHF. The CDR3 region has the DNA TGCAGTGCTATACGAAGAGGGAGGGAGAGTTCACCCCTCCACTTT.

By share, this clone ranks as medium-sized. V is TRBV30 and J is TRBJ1-4; 8 nucleotides align to TRBD1. The CDR3 contains 14 residues. CDR1 GTSNPN and CDR2 SVGIG come from the germline V gene (reference sequence). The junction had 9 bases not matched to a gene; V was cut back by 1 base and J by 11 bases. CDR3 DNA sequence: TGTGCCTGGAGTGACGGACAGGGAAGGAAGAAACTGTTTTTT. Protein product: CAWSDGQGRKKLFF.

This clone is labeled medium-sized. The rearrangement joins TRBV7-3 to TRBJ2-1; 9 positions agree with TRBD2. Germline V gives CDR1 SGHTA, CDR2 FQGTGA. The length of the CDR3 is 16 residues. V gave up 3 bases and J gave up 6 bases; unmatched junction bases: 9. The CDR3 sequence is CASSFFPGLASNEQFF. The DNA for the CDR3 is TGTGCCAGCAGCTTTTTCCCGGGACTAGCTAGCAATGAGCAGTTCTTC. Complete variable domain (other parts from reference TRBV7-3 and TRBJ2-1): GAGVSQTPSNKVTEKGKYVELRCDPISGHTALYWYRQSLGQGPEFLIYFQGTGAADDSGLPNDRFFAVRPEGSVSTLKIQRTERGDSAVYLCASSFFPGLASNEQFFGPGTRLTVL.

This chain links TRBV4-2 with TRBJ2-7; 9 bases line up with TRBD1. The CDR3 loop spans 16 amino acids. V gave up 0 bases and J gave up 1 base; unmatched junction bases: 4. Per the germline V gene, CDR1 is LGHNA and CDR2 is YNFKEQ. CDR3 region: CASSQDQGTGSYEQYF. The CDR3 region has the DNA TGTGCCAGCAGCCAAGATCAAGGGACAGGGTCCTACGAGCAGTACTTC.

This clone came up many times. This specimen includes other DNA sequences encoding the same CDR3. The gene calls are TRBV30 and TRBJ2-2; TRBD1 matches at 10 bases. CDR3 length: 18 residues. With 3 bases clipped from V and 1 base from J, the junction kept 11 bases outside the gene matches. Germline V CDR1 and CDR2: GTSNPN, SVGIG (reference sequence). DNA for the CDR3: TGTGCCTGGAGAGAGACAGGGGGCTTAAATAAGAACACCGGGGAGCTGTTTTTT. Amino acid sequence: CAWRETGGLNKNTGELFF.

This clone has at least ten counts. This sequence joins TRBV20-1 and TRBJ2-7; TRBD1 agrees at 9 bases. Germline V gene data show CDR1 as DFQATT and CDR2 as SNEGSKA (reference sequence). V was clipped by 6 bases and J by 7 bases; unmatched bases: 10. This CDR3 has 13 amino acids. CDR3 sequence reads: CSAGQGVVGEQYF. The CDR3 DNA reads as TGCAGTGCGGGACAGGGTGTAGTAGGGGAGCAGTACTTC.

The rearrangement uses TRBV19 and TRBJ2-1; 10 nucleotides agree with TRBD2. The length of the CDR3 is 14 residues. Germline V lookup: CDR1 LNHDA, CDR2 SQIVND (reference sequence). The V and J ends lost 8 bases and 1 base, in that order; junction bases with no gene match: 2. The CDR3 loop reads CASAAGGSYNEQFF. DNA of the CDR3: TGTGCCAGTGCAGCGGGAGGGTCCTACAATGAGCAGTTCTTC.

As for this clone: An end of the junction does not agree with germline; a read error may underlie this. The rearrangement uses TRBV19 and TRBJ2-5; D gene unclear. In germline, CDR1 is LNHDA, CDR2 SQIVND (reference sequence). The CDR3 runs 13 residues. CDR3 sequence reads: CASSNAEQEIQYF. The DNA of the CDR3 is TGTGCCAGTAGCAACGCGGAGCAAGAGATCCAGTACTTC.

V is TRBV2 and J is TRBJ2-1; D is ambiguous. The V gene lost 6 bases and the J gene lost 1 base, with 16 bases spanning the gap. In germline, CDR1 is SNHLY, CDR2 FYNNEI. CDR3 length equals 16 residues. Written as DNA, the CDR3 is TGTGCCAGCAGCCAAATAGCTTGGGAATCCTACAATGAGCAGTTCTTC. Its protein product is CASSQIAWESYNEQFF.

This clone has ten or more counts. This chain uses TRBV20-1 with TRBJ1-3, with D possibly matching TRBD1 (5 bases). The V end lost 4 bases, the J end lost 0 bases, and 19 bases lay between the germline ends. CDR3 length: 17 amino acids. Germline assignment: CDR1 DFQATT and CDR2 SNEGSKA (reference sequence). The DNA for the CDR3 is TGCAGTGCTATTCCCCTGACAGAATTCTACTCTGGAAACACCATATATTTT. Protein product: CSAIPLTEFYSGNTIYF.

V usage is TRBV6-1 and J usage is TRBJ1-2, with 7 positions matching TRBD1. Germline CDR1 reads MNHNS; CDR2 reads SASEGT. With 4 bases clipped from V and 7 bases from J, the junction kept 12 bases outside the gene matches. The length of the CDR3 is 15 residues. The CDR3, as DNA: TGTGCCAGCAGTGCAGGGGGGACTTCGAGAATTGGCTACACCTTC. Translation gives CASSAGGTSRIGYTF.

This clone has a count of ten or more. Within the sample, other DNA sequences also encode this same CDR3. The CDR3 DNA reads TGTGCCAGTAGTATTACGGGACAGGTGAATGAAAAACTGTTTTTT. It is translated as CASSITGQVNEKLFF. This chain connects TRBV19 to TRBJ1-4, with 8 bases aligning to TRBD1. Trimming cost V 3 bases and J 5 bases; bases outside gene matches: 5. In germline, CDR1 is LNHDA, CDR2 SQIVND (reference sequence). The CDR3 extends over 15 amino acids.

Ten or more counts support this clone. This chain uses TRBV29-1 with TRBJ2-1; D is perhaps TRBD1 or TRBD2 (6 bases each). CDR1 and CDR2 (germline): SQVTM, ANQGSEA. Trimming pared 4 bases from V and 2 bases from J, leaving 21 bases between. The CDR3 runs to 17 residues. The CDR3 region is CSVVGYEGGGTYNEQFF. In nucleotides, the CDR3 is TGCAGCGTTGTAGGCTATGAGGGGGGAGGTACCTACAATGAGCAGTTCTTC.

At least ten counts were recorded for this clone. In DNA form, the CDR3 reads TGTGCCAGCAGCTTTAGCGGGGGAGCAGATACGCAGTATTTT. This sequence encodes CASSFSGGADTQYF. The chain carries TRBV7-3 and TRBJ2-3, with TRBD2 matching 9 bases. The CDR3 consists of 14 residues. CDR1 is SGHTA, CDR2 FQGTGA, per germline. V trimming: 3 bases; J trimming: 4 bases; junction bases outside the gene matches: 2.

V is TRBV20-1 and J is TRBJ1-3; weak D call: TRBD1 (6 bases). CDR3 length equals 14 residues. V was cut by 2 bases and J by 4 bases, with 12 bases left in between. Germline assignment: CDR1 DFQATT and CDR2 SNEGSKA (reference sequence). In nucleotides, the CDR3 is TGCAGTGCTAGATCAGGGGTCGTAGGAAACACCATATATTTT. Encoded protein: CSARSGVVGNTIYF.